The sequence of this TCR beta chain was determined in a study of blood T cell repertoires in COVID-19. Study in general: Researchers got acute and convalescent COVID-19 samples from the United States, Italy and Spain.

V was trimmed by 1 base and J by 7 bases, leaving 14 bases between them. Germline CDR1 and CDR2: KGHSH and LQKENI. The length of the CDR3 is 14 residues. In the original workflow: By means of reference gene primer amplification, nucleated cell counts were estimated. Profiling relied on immunoSEQ multiplex PCR, and the TCRdb table lists in-frame clones only, not all of them. V and J calls and clone size come straight from that table; D and trimming were deduced from the DNA. The sample yields about 330,000 clones, around 92% seen once. The clonotype comes from a man aged 18-30 years who had recovered from COVID-19. The rearrangement joins TRBV18 to TRBJ2-7; D gene uncertain. Material: peripheral blood. The CDR3 spells CASSPLNNPGEQYF. The DNA of the CDR3 is TGTGCCAGCTCACCACTGAACAACCCCGGGGAGCAGTACTTC.